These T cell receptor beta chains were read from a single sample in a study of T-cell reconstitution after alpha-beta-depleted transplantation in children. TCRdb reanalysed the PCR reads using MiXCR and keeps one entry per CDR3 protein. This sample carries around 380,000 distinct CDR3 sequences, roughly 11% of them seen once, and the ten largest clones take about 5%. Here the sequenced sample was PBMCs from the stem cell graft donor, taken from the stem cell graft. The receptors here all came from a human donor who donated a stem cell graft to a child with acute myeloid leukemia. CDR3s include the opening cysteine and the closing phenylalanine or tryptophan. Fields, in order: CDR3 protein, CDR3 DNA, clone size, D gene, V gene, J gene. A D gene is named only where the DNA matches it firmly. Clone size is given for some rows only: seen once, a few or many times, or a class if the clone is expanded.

CDR3aa: CATHTGQWNEKLFF
CDR3nt: TGTGCCACCCATACGGGGCAATGGAATGAAAAACTGTTTTTT
abundance: few
d_gene: .
v_gene: TRBV19
j_gene: TRBJ1-4

CDR3aa: CASSTGGFRNEQFF
CDR3nt: TGTGCCAGCAGTACGGGGGGGTTTCGTAATGAGCAGTTCTTC
abundance: few
d_gene: TRBD2
v_gene: TRBV2
j_gene: TRBJ2-1

CDR3aa: CATSTRQGARGNTEAFF
CDR3nt: TGTGCCACCAGCACGAGACAGGGGGCTCGGGGGAACACTGAAGCTTTCTTT
abundance: many
d_gene: TRBD1
v_gene: TRBV15
j_gene: TRBJ1-1

CDR3aa: CASSIGGKQFF
CDR3nt: TGTGCCAGTAGTATCGGGGGTAAGCAGTTCTTC
abundance: .
d_gene: .
v_gene: TRBV19
j_gene: TRBJ2-1

CDR3aa: CATSPGTSYTDGYTF
CDR3nt: TGTGCCACCAGTCCCGGGACGTCTTATACAGATGGCTACACCTTC
abundance: .
d_gene: .
v_gene: TRBV15
j_gene: TRBJ1-2

CDR3aa: CASSQVRHGPINYGYTF
CDR3nt: TGTGCCAGCAGCCAAGTTCGGCACGGACCGATTAACTATGGCTACACCTTC
abundance: .
d_gene: .
v_gene: TRBV14
j_gene: TRBJ1-2

CDR3aa: CARGSGLLCSYNEQFF
CDR3nt: TGTGCCAGGGGCTCCGGTCTCCTGTGCTCCTACAATGAGCAGTTCTTC
abundance: .
d_gene: .
v_gene: TRBV5-6
j_gene: TRBJ2-1

CDR3aa: CASSGQGGYTF
CDR3nt: TGTGCCAGCAGTGGACAGGGGGGCTACACCTTC
abundance: many
d_gene: TRBD1
v_gene: TRBV6-1
j_gene: TRBJ1-2

CDR3aa: CAISTAREQYF
CDR3nt: TGTGCCATCAGTACCGCTCGGGAGCAGTACTTC
abundance: many
d_gene: .
v_gene: TRBV10-3
j_gene: TRBJ2-7

CDR3aa: CASGDPGTIHNEQFF
CDR3nt: TGTGCTAGTGGAGACCCCGGGACTATACACAATGAGCAGTTCTTC
abundance: few
d_gene: TRBD2
v_gene: TRBV12-5
j_gene: TRBJ2-1

CDR3aa: CASSETWQGGSNYGYTF
CDR3nt: TGTGCCAGCAGTGAAACGTGGCAGGGCGGGTCCAACTATGGCTACACCTTC
abundance: few
d_gene: .
v_gene: TRBV6-1
j_gene: TRBJ1-2

CDR3aa: CASKNGTEAFF
CDR3nt: TGTGCCAGCAAAAACGGAACTGAAGCTTTCTTT
abundance: few
d_gene: .
v_gene: TRBV6-1
j_gene: TRBJ1-1

CDR3aa: CSAEDRGRYETQYF
CDR3nt: TGCAGTGCTGAAGACCGGGGTCGCTATGAGACCCAGTACTTC
abundance: .
d_gene: .
v_gene: TRBV20-1
j_gene: TRBJ2-5

CDR3aa: CASSLYRDYNTGELFF
CDR3nt: TGCGCCAGCAGCTTGTACAGGGACTACAACACCGGGGAGCTGTTTTTT
abundance: .
d_gene: .
v_gene: TRBV5-1
j_gene: TRBJ2-2

CDR3aa: CASSLSGPGNNQPQHF
CDR3nt: TGTGCCAGCAGCTTATCGGGGCCCGGAAATAATCAGCCCCAGCATTTT
abundance: many
d_gene: .
v_gene: TRBV5-6
j_gene: TRBJ1-5

CDR3aa: CASSYSAGASTDTQYF
CDR3nt: TGTGCCAGCAGTTACTCCGCGGGGGCCAGCACAGATACGCAGTATTTT
abundance: .
d_gene: .
v_gene: TRBV6-2/TRBV6-3
j_gene: TRBJ2-3

CDR3aa: CASSQLTGVGSPLHF
CDR3nt: TGTGCCAGCAGCCAATTAACAGGGGTGGGTTCACCCCTCCACTTT
abundance: few
d_gene: TRBD1
v_gene: TRBV3-1
j_gene: TRBJ1-6

CDR3aa: CASSEWGSNQPQHF
CDR3nt: TGTGCCAGCAGTGAATGGGGTAGCAATCAGCCCCAGCATTTT
abundance: .
d_gene: .
v_gene: TRBV25-1
j_gene: TRBJ1-5

CDR3aa: CASSLAVLAGETQYF
CDR3nt: TGCGCCAGCAGCTTGGCCGTACTAGCCGGGGAGACCCAGTACTTC
abundance: few
d_gene: .
v_gene: TRBV5-1
j_gene: TRBJ2-5

CDR3aa: CASSYGALGETQYF
CDR3nt: TGTGCCAGCAGTTACGGTGCATTGGGAGAGACCCAGTACTTC
abundance: many
d_gene: .
v_gene: TRBV6-5
j_gene: TRBJ2-5

CDR3aa: CASSSLGTTRQRGETQYF
CDR3nt: TGTGCCAGCAGCTCCCTCGGGACTACCCGCCAGAGAGGGGAGACCCAGTACTTC
abundance: .
d_gene: TRBD2
v_gene: TRBV13
j_gene: TRBJ2-5

CDR3aa: CASSPGPLANQPQHF
CDR3nt: TGTGCCAGCTCACCAGGACCTCTGGCCAATCAGCCCCAGCATTTT
abundance: few
d_gene: .
v_gene: TRBV18
j_gene: TRBJ1-5

CDR3aa: CASSYSVRTGELFF
CDR3nt: TGTGCCAGCAGTTACTCGGTGCGCACCGGGGAGCTGTTTTTT
abundance: many
d_gene: .
v_gene: TRBV6-2/TRBV6-3
j_gene: TRBJ2-2

CDR3aa: CASSFPVSETDTQYF
CDR3nt: TGTGCCAGCAGCTTCCCCGTCTCGGAGACAGATACGCAGTATTTT
abundance: .
d_gene: .
v_gene: TRBV7-2
j_gene: TRBJ2-3

CDR3aa: CASSYATGRETQYF
CDR3nt: TGTGCCAGCAGTTACGCCACAGGACGGGAGACCCAGTACTTC
abundance: .
d_gene: .
v_gene: TRBV6-2/TRBV6-3
j_gene: TRBJ2-5

CDR3aa: CASGLPSSAPLDEQYF
CDR3nt: TGTGCTAGTGGTCTCCCCTCCAGCGCTCCTCTTGACGAGCAGTACTTC
abundance: .
d_gene: .
v_gene: TRBV12-5
j_gene: TRBJ2-7

CDR3aa: CSVGTGESQPQHF
CDR3nt: TGCAGCGTTGGGACAGGGGAAAGCCAGCCCCAGCATTTT
abundance: many
d_gene: TRBD1
v_gene: TRBV29-1
j_gene: TRBJ1-5

CDR3aa: CSVDSSGVTDTQYF
CDR3nt: TGCAGCGTTGACTCTAGCGGGGTCACAGATACGCAGTATTTT
abundance: many
d_gene: TRBD2
v_gene: TRBV29-1
j_gene: TRBJ2-3

CDR3aa: CASSDLTAGERTQYF
CDR3nt: TGTGCCAGCAGTGACCTCACGGCGGGGGAGCGCACGCAGTATTTT
abundance: few
d_gene: TRBD2
v_gene: TRBV12-3/TRBV12-4
j_gene: TRBJ2-3

CDR3aa: CASSSDRGREKLFF
CDR3nt: TGTGCCAGCAGCTCCGACAGGGGTCGTGAAAAACTGTTTTTT
abundance: many
d_gene: TRBD1
v_gene: TRBV7-8
j_gene: TRBJ1-4

CDR3aa: CASSQVSLAGAGELFF
CDR3nt: TGTGCCAGCAGCCAAGTATCACTAGCGGGAGCCGGGGAGCTGTTTTTT
abundance: .
d_gene: TRBD2
v_gene: TRBV14
j_gene: TRBJ2-2

CDR3aa: CASSLGANNWETQYF
CDR3nt: TGTGCCAGCAGCTTAGGGGCCAATAATTGGGAGACCCAGTACTTC
abundance: .
d_gene: .
v_gene: TRBV7-9
j_gene: TRBJ2-5